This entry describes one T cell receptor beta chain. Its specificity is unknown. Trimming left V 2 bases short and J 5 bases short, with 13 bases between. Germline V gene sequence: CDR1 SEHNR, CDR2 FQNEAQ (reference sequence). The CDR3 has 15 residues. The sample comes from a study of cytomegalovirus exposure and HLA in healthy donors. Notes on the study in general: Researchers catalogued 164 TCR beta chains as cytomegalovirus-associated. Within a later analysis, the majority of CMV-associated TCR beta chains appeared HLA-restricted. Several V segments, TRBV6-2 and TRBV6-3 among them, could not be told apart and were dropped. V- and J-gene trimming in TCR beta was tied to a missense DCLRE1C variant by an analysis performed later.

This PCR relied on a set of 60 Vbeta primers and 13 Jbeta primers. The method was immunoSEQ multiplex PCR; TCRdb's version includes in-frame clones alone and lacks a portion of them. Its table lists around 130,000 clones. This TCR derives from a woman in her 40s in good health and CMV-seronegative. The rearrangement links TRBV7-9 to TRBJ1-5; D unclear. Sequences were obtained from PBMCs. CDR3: CASSLSEGGDQPQHF. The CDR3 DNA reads TGTGCCAGCAGCTTAAGTGAGGGTGGGGATCAGCCCCAGCATTTT.